This T cell receptor (beta chain) comes out of a study of Graves' ophthalmopathy and Graves' hyperthyroidism. V dropped 5 bases and J dropped 4 bases, with 11 bases sitting between them. Germline-derived CDR1 and CDR2 are SEHNR and FQNEAQ (reference sequence). This CDR3 comprises 14 residues. Amplified material comprised TCR beta CDR3 regions derived from RNA transcripts. HTBI primers were employed in first-round RT-PCR, then a second-round multiplex PCR followed. Each CDR3 protein is one row after TCRdb ran MiXCR on the multiplex PCR reads. The table has 650,000 to 900,000 distinct CDR3 sequences, 40% seen once.

The sequenced material came from peripheral blood. This TCR was sampled from an adult man with Graves' ophthalmopathy. The V gene is TRBV7-9, the J gene TRBJ2-2; no definite D call. The CDR3 reads CASSDQRTTGELFF. The CDR3 DNA follows: TGTGCCAGCAGCGACCAGAGAACCACCGGGGAGCTGTTTTTT. The full variable domain, its missing parts supplied by reference TRBV7-9 and TRBJ2-2, is DTGVSQNPRHKITKRGQNVTFRCDPISEHNRLYWYRQTLGQGPEFLTYFQNEAQLEKSRLLSDRFSAERPKGSFSTLEIQRTEQGDSAMYLCASSDQRTTGELFFGEGSRLTVL.